The entry below gives a single T cell receptor (beta chain) sequence along with its context. Single viable CD3+CD4+CD8-CD45RO+ cells were sorted as the memory CD4+ T cells. Serostatus was set by detecting CMV pp150, pp28, p38, p52 IgG. TCRdb's copy holds only in-frame clones and misses some; the assay was immunoSEQ multiplex PCR. This sample yields approximately 40,000 clones, of which over 70% are seen a single time; over 0.45% belongs to the top ten. The data are from a study of memory CD4+ T cells and cytomegalovirus serostatus. V was clipped by 4 bases and J by 1 base, with 11 bases between them. There are 14 residues in the CDR3. CDR1 and CDR2 from the germline V gene are SGHKS and YYEKEE (reference sequence).

Sequenced sample: memory CD4+ T cells from blood. This rearrangement joins TRBV5-5 to TRBJ1-1; D ambiguous. The TCR comes from an adult in good health and CMV-seronegative. CDR3 sequence: CASSPHTGNTEAFF. The CDR3 bases are TGTGCCAGCAGCCCCCATACGGGGAACACTGAAGCTTTCTTT.